This T cell receptor beta chain stems from a study of T-cell memory formation after mild COVID-19. Study observations and caveats: Contracting clones from day 15 to 85 had balanced CD4/CD8; later expanders favoured CD4+.

CDR3 size: 15 residues. Looked up from germline, CDR1 is KGHSH and CDR2 is LQKENI. The V end lost 3 bases, the J end lost 7 bases, and 19 bases lay between the germline ends. This clonotype was counted only a few times. The target antigen is unknown. With constant-segment primers, 5'RACE yielded cDNA libraries of TCR alpha and TCR beta that carried sample barcodes and UMIs. TCRdb redid the calling of the 5' RACE reads with MiXCR, one entry per CDR3 protein. This sample yields 450,000 or so distinct CDR3 sequences, of which around 25% are seen a single time; around 12% belongs to the top ten. This chain uses TRBV18 with TRBJ2-7, with a possible D match to TRBD2 (6 bases). Sequencing was performed on PBMCs or a T cell subset sorted from them (not recorded which). This receptor was obtained from an adult woman who had mild COVID-19 (a few samples of this study predate the infection). Cell type and time point are not known. The CDR3: CASSPQRQTGEEQYF. The CDR3 nucleotides are TGTGCCAGCTCACCCCAGCGCCAAACGGGAGAAGAGCAGTACTTC.